Listed here are 18 T cell receptor beta chains from one sample, sequenced in a study of a mutant IDH1 vaccine in newly diagnosed glioma. Assay: immunoSEQ multiplex PCR; the TCRdb copy retains only in-frame clones and omits some. Among about 37,000 clones listed, 70% to 85% were seen once. The time point: week 5, during vaccination. Vaccination comprised doses that each held 300 ug of mutant IDH1 20-mer peptide, plus topical imiquimod. Their antigen targets remain unknown. Sequenced here: PBMCs, sampled from a glioma patient whose treatment included an IDH1 peptide vaccine. Receptors were obtained from a young man with glioma.

The J gene is TRBJ2-7, the V gene TRBV4-1; 9 bases are shared with TRBD2. V lost 3 bases and J lost 1; bases outside the gene matches: 4. The CDR3 has 15 residues. Germline CDR1 MGHRA, CDR2 YSYEKL. Here the CDR3 reads CASSQRLAASYEQYF. CDR3 coding DNA: TGCGCCAGCAGCCAGAGACTAGCGGCATCCTACGAGCAGTACTTC.

This clone is a singleton in its sample. This chain links TRBV5-4 with TRBJ1-2; 7 bases match TRBD1. The V and J ends lost 3 bases and 8 bases, in that order; junction bases with no gene match: 13. Germline lookup yields CDR1 SGHNT and CDR2 YYREEE (reference sequence). The CDR3 is 15 amino acids. The DNA for the CDR3 is TGTGCCAGCAGCTCGGGCAGACAGGGCGAGGGGGGCTACACCTTC. Its translation: CASSSGRQGEGGYTF.

This clone was observed a single time. This sequence joins TRBV2 and TRBJ2-3, with TRBD1 as a possible D gene (6 bases). Trimming removed 7 bases from V and 5 bases from J, with 13 bases in between. The CDR3 runs 13 residues. Germline V gives CDR1 SNHLY, CDR2 FYNNEI. CDR3 nucleotide sequence: TGTGCCAGCACCAGACAGGAGGAAGATACGCAGTATTTT. Its protein is CASTRQEEDTQYF.

The J gene is TRBJ2-5, the V gene TRBV29-1; D is ambiguous. CDR1 is SQVTM and CDR2 is ANQGSEA in the germline V gene. This CDR3 is built from 12 residues. With 0 bases removed from V and 5 bases from J, the gap between germline ends came to 7 bases. The CDR3 here is CSVEEQRETQYF. In DNA form, the CDR3 reads TGCAGCGTTGAAGAGCAAAGGGAGACCCAGTACTTC.

The chain joins TRBV25-1 to TRBJ2-2; possibly TRBD1 for D (6 bases). V shed 5 bases and J shed 5 bases, with 18 bases lying between them. The CDR3 sequence is 16 residues long. Looked up from germline, CDR1 is MGHDK and CDR2 is SYGVNS. As DNA, the CDR3 is TGTGCCAGCAGTCCCCGGGGCACAGGGCCAACCGGGGAGCTGTTTTTT. Encoded protein: CASSPRGTGPTGELFF.

V is TRBV7-9 and J is TRBJ2-7, with 9 positions matching TRBD2. After removal of 5 bases from V and 3 bases from J, the junction contained 17 bases not matched to a gene. The CDR3 contains 18 residues. CDR1 SEHNR and CDR2 FQNEAQ come from the germline V gene (reference sequence). Here the CDR3 reads CASSPKWTSAYVGYEQYF. CDR3 nucleotide sequence: TGTGCCAGCAGCCCCAAGTGGACTAGCGCCTACGTGGGCTACGAGCAGTACTTC.

The chain recombines TRBV2 with TRBJ1-5, with D possibly matching TRBD1 (5 bases). Trimming removed 5 bases at V and 7 bases at J, with 12 bases between. Germline CDR1 and CDR2: SNHLY and FYNNEI. The CDR3 has 13 amino acids. CDR3 DNA: TGTGCCAGCAGTCTTGGAGGGGAACAGCCCCAGCATTTT. It codes for CASSLGGEQPQHF.

The chain joins TRBV7-9 to TRBJ1-2; TRBD1 is a possible D gene (6 bases). Trimming left V 5 bases short and J 4 bases short, with 17 bases between. Per the germline V gene, CDR1 is SEHNR and CDR2 is FQNEAQ (reference sequence). The CDR3 extends over 15 amino acids. CDR3 bases: TGTGCCAGCAGCCGAACGGGGGGCCCCAGCTATGGCTACACCTTC. Its protein product is CASSRTGGPSYGYTF.

V usage is TRBV5-4 and J usage is TRBJ1-2; no firm D call. CDR1 is SGHNT and CDR2 is YYREEE in the germline V gene (reference sequence). This CDR3 is built from 14 residues. The germline V and J ends were trimmed by 3 bases and 0 bases, with 9 bases remaining between them. This chain's CDR3 is CASSSETTNYGYTF. In nucleotides, the CDR3 is TGTGCCAGCAGCTCTGAGACAACTAACTATGGCTACACCTTC.

The gene calls are TRBV14 and TRBJ2-5, with 7 bases matching TRBD1. The CDR3 loop spans 16 amino acids. CDR1 is SGHDN and CDR2 is FVKESK in the germline V gene. Losses at the gene ends were 1 base for V and 2 bases for J; bases not matched to a gene: 7. CDR3 in DNA: TGTGCCAGCAGCCAAGTTACAGGGGCGCCTCAAGAGACCCAGTACTTC. Translating gives CASSQVTGAPQETQYF.

The genes are TRBV7-8 and TRBJ2-1; D is possibly TRBD2 (5 bases). Per the germline V gene, CDR1 is SGHVS and CDR2 is FQNEAQ. The CDR3 is made up of 17 amino acids. Trimming shortened V by 4 bases and J by 5 bases, and 21 bases separated the two germline ends. CDR3 loop: CASSWWKARGMDNEQFF. The CDR3 region has the DNA TGTGCCAGCAGCTGGTGGAAGGCTCGGGGTATGGACAATGAGCAGTTCTTC.

CDR3 DNA: TGCGCCAGCAGAGGAGCACACGTCCAAGAGACCCAGTACTTC. Protein: CASRGAHVQETQYF. The V call is TRBV5-1, the J call TRBJ2-5, with no clear D. In germline, CDR1 is SGHRS, CDR2 YFSETQ. V lost 5 bases and J 1 base, leaving 12 bases between the germline ends. The CDR3 consists of 14 residues.

The gene calls are TRBV30 and TRBJ2-7, with a possible D match to TRBD2 (6 bases). The germline gives CDR1 GTSNPN, CDR2 SVGIG (reference sequence). This CDR3 is built from 13 residues. V was shortened by 3 bases and J by 6 bases, with 15 bases between the two germline ends. The CDR3 reads CAWSAGGEAEQYF. CDR3 DNA sequence: TGTGCCTGGAGCGCCGGTGGGGAGGCCGAGCAGTACTTC.

This clone occurred a few times. The chain couples TRBV2 to TRBJ1-3; 8 bases fit TRBD1. With V trimmed by 10 bases and J by 4 bases, 6 bases remained unmatched. The CDR3 contains 13 residues. Germline assignment: CDR1 SNHLY and CDR2 FYNNEI. The CDR3 here is CAKRQGLGNTIYF. DNA of the CDR3: TGTGCCAAAAGACAGGGGTTGGGAAACACCATATATTTT.

This chain connects TRBV15 to TRBJ2-7; 8 nucleotides agree with TRBD1. The CDR3 runs to 16 residues. After removal of 0 bases from V and 3 bases from J, the junction contained 7 bases not matched to a gene. Looked up from germline, CDR1 is LNHNV and CDR2 is YYDKDF (reference sequence). The CDR3 protein is CATSRDYQGASYEQYF. In nucleotides, the CDR3 is TGTGCCACCAGCAGAGATTACCAGGGGGCAAGCTACGAGCAGTACTTC.

The chain carries TRBV30 and TRBJ1-1; no clear D. The germline CDR1 and CDR2 sequences are GTSNPN and SVGIG (reference sequence). The ends were cut back, 6 bases at V and 2 bases at J, with 10 bases in the middle. This CDR3 contains 12 residues. The CDR3 nucleotides read TGTGCCTGCTACGACGGCAACACTGAAGCTTTCTTT. Its protein is CACYDGNTEAFF.

The chain recombines TRBV6-6 with TRBJ2-7, with TRBD1 as a possible D gene (5 bases). Germline CDR1 and CDR2: MNHNY and SVGAGI (reference sequence). V lost 2 bases and J lost 3, with 5 bases in between. The CDR3 consists of 12 residues. The CDR3 reads CASSYDSYEQYF. The CDR3 nucleotides are TGTGCCAGCAGTTACGACAGCTACGAGCAGTACTTC.

The rearrangement uses TRBV15 and TRBJ2-7; TRBD1 might be the D (6 bases). Deletions cut 0 bases from V and 1 base from J, with 10 bases between. The CDR3 runs to 15 residues. CDR1 and CDR2 (germline): LNHNV, YYDKDF (reference sequence). The CDR3 bases are TGTGCCACCAGCAGAGATTTAGGACAGTCCTACGAGCAGTACTTC. It translates to CATSRDLGQSYEQYF.